Listed below are T cell receptor beta chains from one sample, sequenced in a study of technical replicates of blood from a few donors. Profiled with immunoSEQ multiplex PCR; TCRdb holds only in-frame clones, not every one. The table has about 83,000 clones, approximately 92% seen once; the top ten hold about 0.26%. The sequenced sample was T cells isolated from PBMCs. These receptors were taken from a human donor in good health. Each CDR3 is given with its conserved first and last residue. The order of the fields is D gene, clone size, J gene, V gene, CDR3 DNA, CDR3 protein. A D gene is named only where the DNA matches it firmly. Some rows have no size entry. The others give once, few or many, or a class for an expanded clone.

d_call: TRBD2; clone_size: .; j_call: TRBJ2-7; v_call: TRBV2; cdr3_nt: TGTGCCAGCAGTGCGTATAGCGGGGGGGCCTACACCCACGAGCAGTACTTC; cdr3_aa: CASSAYSGGAYTHEQYF
d_call: .; clone_size: .; j_call: TRBJ1-2; v_call: TRBV2; cdr3_nt: TGTGCCAGCAGTGAACAGGCAAAGAACTATGGCTACACCTTC; cdr3_aa: CASSEQAKNYGYTF
d_call: TRBD2; clone_size: .; j_call: TRBJ2-7; v_call: TRBV29-1; cdr3_nt: TGCAGCGGTGTGACTAGCGGGAGGGACGAGCAGTACTTC; cdr3_aa: CSGVTSGRDEQYF
d_call: .; clone_size: .; j_call: TRBJ2-4; v_call: TRBV10-3; cdr3_nt: TGTGCCTCGCCGCGGAGGGGACTTCCAGCAATAGCCAAAAACATTCAGTACTTC; cdr3_aa: CASPRRGLPAIAKNIQYF
d_call: TRBD1; clone_size: .; j_call: TRBJ1-1; v_call: TRBV9; cdr3_nt: TGTGCCAGCAGCCGAACGCCGGGACAGGGGGCTTTGTTCACTGAAGCTTTCTTT; cdr3_aa: CASSRTPGQGALFTEAFF
d_call: TRBD1; clone_size: .; j_call: TRBJ1-3; v_call: TRBV5-6; cdr3_nt: TGTGCCAGCAGAGCCACAGGGGTCTCTGGAAACACCATATATTTT; cdr3_aa: CASRATGVSGNTIYF
d_call: TRBD2; clone_size: .; j_call: TRBJ2-7; v_call: TRBV6-5; cdr3_nt: TGTGCCAGCAGTTACTATTTGGGCGGGGGCTACGAGCAGTACTTC; cdr3_aa: CASSYYLGGGYEQYF
d_call: TRBD2; clone_size: once; j_call: TRBJ2-5; v_call: TRBV7-6; cdr3_nt: TGTGCCAGCAGCTTAGGTTCGGGGGGACAAGAGACCCAGTACTTC; cdr3_aa: CASSLGSGGQETQYF
d_call: .; clone_size: .; j_call: TRBJ1-2; v_call: TRBV5-4; cdr3_nt: TGTGCCAGCAGCTCCGGACAGAGACCTAACTATGGCTACACCTTC; cdr3_aa: CASSSGQRPNYGYTF
d_call: .; clone_size: .; j_call: TRBJ2-7; v_call: TRBV6-5; cdr3_nt: TGTGCCAGCAGCCTCGACAGGTACGAGCAGTACTTC; cdr3_aa: CASSLDRYEQYF
d_call: .; clone_size: .; j_call: TRBJ2-7; v_call: TRBV9; cdr3_nt: TGTGCCAGCAGCGTAGATTACGAGCCCTACGAGCAGTACTTC; cdr3_aa: CASSVDYEPYEQYF
d_call: .; clone_size: .; j_call: TRBJ1-2; v_call: TRBV5-1; cdr3_nt: TGCGCCAGCAGCTCCGGACAAAACTATGGCTACACCTTC; cdr3_aa: CASSSGQNYGYTF
d_call: TRBD1; clone_size: .; j_call: TRBJ1-1; v_call: TRBV13; cdr3_nt: TGTGCCAGCAGCCCCTACAGGGGATTGAACACTGAAGCTTTCTTT; cdr3_aa: CASSPYRGLNTEAFF
d_call: .; clone_size: .; j_call: TRBJ1-1; v_call: TRBV7-6; cdr3_nt: TGTGCCAGCACTCTGACAGGCCCGAACACTGAAGCTTTCTTT; cdr3_aa: CASTLTGPNTEAFF